This T cell receptor beta chain was recorded in a study of blood T cells in healthy people across ages. In germline, CDR1 is SNHLY, CDR2 FYNNEI. The CDR3 has 12 amino acids, counting both end residues. This clonotype was found a few times. The DNA is left out, because the CDR3 cannot be placed on it with certainty; the CDR3 is given as TCRdb lists it. It was with a sample-barcoded 5' primer and a J-beta primer mix that a second PCR of roughly 7 to 12 cycles was run. TCRdb ran MiXCR on the 5' RACE reads and lists one entry per CDR3 protein. The profile shows 800,000 or so distinct CDR3 sequences, around a quarter of them singletons. This same sample was also taken into another study, of T cells of mothers and their children.

J is TRBJ1-2 and V is TRBV2. Sequenced input: blood. This receptor was identified in a boy between 5 and 17 years old in good health. CDR3 residues: CASSTSSYGYTF.